This T cell receptor beta chain was captured in a study of graft-versus-host responses after intestinal transplantation. The wider study: Anti-thymocyte globulin was used for induction in all recipients, who then took tacrolimus and steroids for approximately 3 years. General study findings and limits: Early HvG declines after transplant were associated with peak circulating GvH clone levels. The study found high graft-versus-host to host-versus-graft clonal ratios in allografts of patients with graft-donor T cell macrochimerism. GvH clonotypes were identified within recipient marrow, with a subset emerging first in ileum or blood.

Worth noting for this clone: As yet, its antigen is unknown.

Germline assignment: CDR1 KGHSH and CDR2 LQKENI. The CDR3 has 16 residues. Trimming cost V 3 bases and J 4 bases; bases outside gene matches: 6. Measured with immunoSEQ multiplex PCR; TCRdb has only the in-frame clones, and not every one. The sample holds around 45,000 clones, about nine tenths seen once. The genes are TRBV18 and TRBJ2-3; TRBD2 matches 11 bases. The receptor was derived from a human donor who was the organ donor for an intestinal transplant. Source: unstimulated CD4+ T cells sorted from spleen or lymph node cells, taken before transplant. CDR3 sequence reads: CASSPPGLAASDTQYF. The DNA for the CDR3 is TGTGCCAGCTCACCCCCGGGACTAGCGGCCTCAGATACGCAGTATTTT.